This TCR beta chain appears in the sequencing data of a study of shared T cell receptors in the human thymus. Germline V lookup: CDR1 DFQATT, CDR2 SNEGSKA (reference sequence). V was shortened by 6 bases and J by 5 bases, with 7 bases between the two germline ends. This CDR3 region has 11 residues. Sequencing was performed with immunoSEQ multiplex PCR; in TCRdb, only in-frame clones are kept and a portion is missing. The table includes around 730,000 clones, 80% to 90% detected once. The same data also went into a second study, on human thymus T cells. From that study: Thymus tissue for the work was resected from patients undergoing corrective heart surgery.

The sequenced sample was thymocytes. The TCR was taken from a girl under three years old with a congenital heart defect. The chain carries TRBV20-1 and TRBJ1-4; D remains ambiguous. This CDR3 reads CSASGNEKLFF. CDR3 DNA sequence: TGCAGTGCATCGGGGAATGAAAAACTGTTTTTT.